These 24 T cell receptor beta chains were all obtained from the same sample, sequenced in a study of T cells in Graves' hyperthyroidism and ophthalmopathy. Amplification targeted TCR beta CDR3 regions from RNA transcripts. HTBI primers were the set used in a first-round RT-PCR of the TCR CDR3. TCRdb re-called the multiplex PCR reads through MiXCR, storing one row per CDR3 protein. The table lists about 290,000 distinct CDR3 sequences, approximately 15% of them singletons. Sequencing used blood. These receptor sequences come from a woman in her forties with Graves' hyperthyroidism.

J is TRBJ2-3 and V is TRBV20-1; 10 bases agree with TRBD2. J gave up 2 bases and V 2 bases, and 19 bases lay outside the gene matches. The germline CDR1 and CDR2 sequences are DFQATT and SNEGSKA (reference sequence). The CDR3 is 20 amino acids. The CDR3 loop reads CSARPTRLPGTSAFTDTQYF. CDR3 sequence (DNA): TGCAGTGCTAGACCCACCAGACTCCCCGGGACTAGCGCGTTCACAGATACGCAGTATTTT.

This clonotype was counted between two and nine times. The J gene is TRBJ1-5, the V gene TRBV10-2, with D perhaps matching TRBD1 (6 bases). The CDR3 extends over 13 amino acids. Germline V gene data show CDR1 as WSHSY and CDR2 as SAAADI. Trimming left V 8 bases short and J 6 bases short, with 14 bases between. CDR3 sequence reads: CASVAGVGQPQHF. CDR3 in DNA: TGCGCCAGCGTGGCAGGGGTCGGTCAGCCCCAGCATTTT.

The chain joins TRBV18 to TRBJ1-1, with D hard to call. The ends were cut back, 6 bases at V and 4 bases at J, with 15 bases in the middle. Germline lookup yields CDR1 KGHSH and CDR2 LQKENI. The CDR3 consists of 14 residues. CDR3 nucleotide sequence: TGTGCCAGCTCTAAAGAGGAGGGAGGCACTGAAGCTTTCTTT. It is translated as CASSKEEGGTEAFF.

This clonotype appeared a few times. A much larger clone is a single base away; this may be a read error. The V call is TRBV29-1, the J call TRBJ1-1; D is unresolved. Trimming stripped 5 bases from V and 5 bases from J, with 9 bases between. This CDR3 region has 11 residues. Germline assignment: CDR1 SQVTM and CDR2 ANQGSEA. The CDR3 is CSVRSDTEAFF. DNA for the CDR3: TGCAGCGTTAGATCGGATACTGAAGCTTTCTTT.

This clonotype appeared many times. The chain joins TRBV19 to TRBJ1-5; the D gene is possibly TRBD1 (6 bases). The length of the CDR3 is 17 residues. The germline V gene encodes CDR1 LNHDA and CDR2 SQIVND (reference sequence). Trimming shortened V by 4 bases and J by 3 bases, and 19 bases separated the two germline ends. CDR3 loop: CASSTRTAFSFNQPQHF. Here the CDR3 DNA reads TGTGCCAGTAGTACCCGGACAGCTTTCTCGTTCAATCAGCCCCAGCATTTT.

This clonotype turned up a few times. V is TRBV19 and J is TRBJ2-1, with 7 bases matching TRBD2. The CDR3 consists of 16 residues. Germline V gives CDR1 LNHDA, CDR2 SQIVND (reference sequence). The ends lost 4 bases at V and 5 bases at J; junction bases unmatched: 11. This CDR3 is CASSKEAGFGNNEQFF. The CDR3 DNA reads TGTGCCAGTAGTAAGGAAGCGGGATTCGGGAACAATGAGCAGTTCTTC.

At least ten counts were recorded for this clonotype. This sequence joins TRBV2 and TRBJ1-2, with 12 nucleotides matching TRBD1. The CDR3 totals 16 residues. Trimming took 1 base from V and 7 from J; bases not matched to a gene: 7. In germline, CDR1 is SNHLY, CDR2 FYNNEI. CDR3 sequence reads: CASSEDLGTGGLGYTF. Written as DNA, the CDR3 is TGTGCCAGCAGTGAAGATCTTGGGACAGGGGGCCTTGGCTACACCTTC.

The sample holds many counts of this clonotype. The CDR3 spells CASSLASGSYNEQFF. DNA of the CDR3: TGTGCCAGCAGCTTAGCGAGCGGCTCCTACAATGAGCAGTTCTTC. The V and J genes are TRBV5-5 and TRBJ2-1; D may be TRBD2 (5 bases). V gave up 2 bases and J gave up 0 bases, with 9 bases separating them. The CDR3 has 15 amino acids. Germline CDR1 and CDR2: SGHKS and YYEKEE (reference sequence).

This clonotype was seen ten or more times. The rearrangement uses TRBV20-1 and TRBJ2-3; 9 bases map to TRBD2. The CDR3 has 15 residues. Germline assignment: CDR1 DFQATT and CDR2 SNEGSKA (reference sequence). The V segment lost 3 bases and the J segment 2 bases; nucleotides outside the gene matches: 6. The CDR3 DNA is TGCAGTGCTAGGACGACTAGCGGTTCCACAGATACGCAGTATTTT. It specifies CSARTTSGSTDTQYF.

This clonotype occurred many times. V is TRBV12-3 or TRBV12-4 and J is TRBJ2-1; 11 bases line up with TRBD2. The CDR3 loop spans 16 amino acids. J lost 7 bases, V lost 4 bases, and 9 bases had no gene match. The CDR3 nucleotides read TGTGCCAGCAGTTCCACCGGGACTAGCGGCCAGAATGAGCAGTTCTTC. Its translation is CASSSTGTSGQNEQFF.

This clonotype was recorded many times. The J gene is TRBJ2-7, the V gene TRBV29-1; D uncertain. The CDR3 extends over 13 amino acids. The germline V gene has CDR1 SQVTM and CDR2 ANQGSEA. The germline V and J ends were trimmed by 2 bases and 5 bases, with 13 bases remaining between them. The CDR3 nucleotides read TGCAGCGTTGAACATTTGGTGTCTCACGAGCAGTACTTC. Residues: CSVEHLVSHEQYF.

This rearrangement joins TRBV7-9 to TRBJ1-3; possibly TRBD1 for D (5 bases). V gave up 5 bases and J gave up 3 bases, with 17 bases separating them. Germline loops: CDR1 SEHNR, CDR2 FQNEAQ (reference sequence). The CDR3 loop spans 16 amino acids. The CDR3 is CASSGPGPSGGNTIYF. In nucleotides, the CDR3 is TGTGCCAGCAGCGGGCCGGGACCCTCGGGTGGAAACACCATATATTTT.

This clonotype has just a few counts. CDR3: CASSSLASGANVLTF. For the CDR3, the DNA is TGTGCCAGCAGTTCTTTAGCCTCTGGGGCCAACGTCCTGACTTTC. V and J are TRBV11-3 and TRBJ2-6; D not resolved. This CDR3 spans 15 amino acids. Germline CDR1 is SGHNT and CDR2 is YENEEA. The germline V and J ends were trimmed by 6 bases and 0 bases, with 9 bases remaining between them.

The sample holds many counts of this clonotype. A junction end diverges from the germline sequence, so it may reflect a read error. The chain joins TRBV24-1 to TRBJ2-2; a weak D match, TRBD2 (6 bases). The CDR3 contains 16 residues. Per germline, CDR1 KGHDR and CDR2 SFDVKD. This chain's CDR3 is CATSDFGLANTGELFF. The CDR3 DNA sequence: TGTGCCACCAGTGATTTTGGGCTAGCGAATACCGGGGAGCTGTTTTTT.

For this clonotype: Given the absence of the conserved phenylalanine or tryptophan at the CDR3 end, a read error is likely. V is TRBV7-9 and J is TRBJ2-1, with 10 bases matching TRBD1. Per the germline V gene, CDR1 is SEHNR and CDR2 is FQNEAQ (reference sequence). This CDR3 comprises 17 residues. The CDR3 is CASSPGTGANSYNGQFV. The CDR3 DNA reads as TGTGCCAGCAGCCCTGGGACAGGGGCCAATAGTTACAATGGGCAGTTCGTC.

In its sample, this clonotype was seen many times. CDR3 nucleotides: TGTGCCAGCAGACCTAGGGCCTTCCTGGGGCGGGAGACCCAGTACTTC. Residues: CASRPRAFLGRETQYF. The V gene is TRBV3-1, the J gene TRBJ2-5; D is perhaps TRBD1 (5 bases). CDR3 length: 16 amino acids. V lost 6 bases and J 5 bases, leaving 22 bases between the germline ends. Germline V gene sequence: CDR1 LGHDT, CDR2 YNNKEL (reference sequence).

This clonotype was seen many times. V and J are TRBV6-1 and TRBJ2-2, with 15 bases aligning to TRBD2. This CDR3 comprises 15 residues. V gave up 11 bases and J gave up 4 bases; unmatched junction bases: 5. Germline-derived CDR1 and CDR2 are MNHNS and SASEGT. CDR3 nucleotides: TGTGCCGGACTAGCGGGAGGGCCCGGCACCGGGGAGCTGTTTTTT. It is translated as CAGLAGGPGTGELFF.

The table lists this clonotype with many counts. The chain employs TRBV28 and TRBJ2-7; possible D gene TRBD2, 5 bases. This CDR3 spans 16 amino acids. The V gene's germline CDR1 is MDHEN and CDR2 SYDVKM. V was pared by 4 bases and J by 4 bases, with 20 bases between. The CDR3: CASSSNQVGVMYEQYF. The DNA of the CDR3 is TGTGCCAGCAGTTCTAATCAGGTGGGAGTAATGTACGAGCAGTACTTC. The complete variable domain, with remaining parts taken from reference TRBV28 and TRBJ2-7, reads DVKVTQSSRYLVKRTGEKVFLECVQDMDHENMFWYRQDPGLGLRLIYFSYDVKMKEKGDIPEGYSVSREKKERFSLILESASTNQTSMYLCASSSNQVGVMYEQYFGPGTRLTVT.

The sample holds a few counts of this clonotype. This sequence is one base from a far larger clone and is likely a read error. The chain has TRBV12-3 or TRBV12-4 and TRBJ1-1; D remains unclear. CDR3 length: 11 amino acids. The V end was cut by 11 bases, the J end by 3 bases, with 10 bases between. The CDR3 DNA sequence: TGTGCCGGCCGGGGTTACACTGAAGCTTTCTTT. This encodes CAGRGYTEAFF.

This clonotype occurred many times. The chain couples TRBV28 to TRBJ2-1; D gene uncertain. Trimming pared 4 bases from V and 7 bases from J, leaving 5 bases between. This CDR3 spans 11 amino acids. Germline V CDR1 and CDR2: MDHEN, SYDVKM. Written as DNA, the CDR3 is TGTGCCAGCAGTTCCCTGAATGAGCAGTTCTTC. It translates to CASSSLNEQFF.

A remark on this clonotype: The junction and the germline gene differ at one end; a read error may be behind it. The chain uses TRBV4-2 and TRBJ2-1, with D hard to call. The germline V gene has CDR1 LGHNA and CDR2 YNFKEQ. The CDR3 contains 13 residues. CDR3 amino acids: CVSSLELNNEQFF. The CDR3 region has the DNA TGTGTCAGCAGCCTAGAACTCAACAATGAGCAGTTCTTC.

The chain combines TRBV27 with TRBJ1-1, with 8 bases matching TRBD1. Germline CDR1 and CDR2: MNHEY and SMNVEV (reference sequence). The length of the CDR3 is 14 residues. With 6 bases clipped from V and 3 bases from J, the junction kept 6 bases outside the gene matches. The CDR3 loop reads CASRFRQGYTEAFF. The CDR3 bases are TGTGCCAGCAGATTTAGACAGGGGTACACTGAAGCTTTCTTT.

In its sample, this clonotype was seen many times. The chain joins TRBV20-1 to TRBJ1-1; unclear D gene. V lost 1 base, J lost 10 bases, and 16 bases lay in between. The CDR3 length is 13 residues. CDR1 and CDR2 from the germline V gene are DFQATT and SNEGSKA (reference sequence). CDR3 nucleotide sequence: TGCAGTGCTAGAGCGGGAGATCAAATAGGAGCTTTCTTT. This sequence encodes CSARAGDQIGAFF.

There are a few counts of this clonotype. A read error may be the cause here, since a much bigger clone is one base away. The genes are TRBV20-1 and TRBJ2-3; D is possibly TRBD2 (5 bases). Germline values: CDR1 DFQATT, CDR2 SNEGSKA (reference sequence). Trimming removed 4 bases at V and 8 bases at J, with 16 bases between. The CDR3 runs 13 residues. The CDR3 region is CSAMTYYAGTQYF. DNA for the CDR3: TGCAGTGCTATGACCTATTACGCGGGTACGCAGTATTTT.